This TCR beta chain was profiled in a study of blood T cell repertoires in COVID-19. Overall study: The origin of the acute and convalescent COVID-19 samples was the United States, Italy and Spain. T cells, B-cell-depleted T cells, or PBMCs supplied cDNA or gDNA.

Clones were sequenced by immunoSEQ multiplex PCR, and TCRdb holds only the in-frame ones, with some missing. This table has 55,000 to 90,000 clones, about 88% appearing once. This CDR3 spans 12 amino acids. CDR1 and CDR2 from the germline V gene are MDHEN and SYDVKM. With 2 bases removed from V and 5 bases from J, the gap between germline ends came to 6 bases. This TCR derives from a man between 65 and 85 years old with active COVID-19. The sequenced material came from peripheral blood. The J gene is TRBJ1-2, the V gene TRBV28; D unclear. The CDR3 bases are TGTGCCAGCAGTTTAGCGGGATATGGCTACACCTTC. It specifies CASSLAGYGYTF.